The present TCR beta chain was sequenced within a study of cytomegalovirus exposure and HLA in healthy donors. Across the whole study: Drawn from HLA-typed donors, 83 million or so unique TCRs were held in an early data release. Among the approximately 400 genotyped donors, over 70% were placed in the Caucasian-associated ancestry cluster.

This CDR3 is built from 17 residues. The germline CDR1 and CDR2 sequences are SGHRS and YFSETQ. V lost 4 bases to trimming and J lost 4 bases; unmatched junction nucleotides: 10. PCR employed 60 Vbeta and 13 Jbeta primers. Here immunoSEQ multiplex PCR was the method, and the copy in TCRdb shows in-frame clones only, minus some. The sample comprises under 200,000 clones, roughly 12% of which are singletons, and more than 7% rests with the top ten. The specimen was PBMCs. The clonotype comes from a man aged 50-59 years in good health and CMV-seropositive. The chain uses TRBV5-1 and TRBJ2-1; 11 bases are a match to TRBD2. CDR3 sequence reads: CASSPTHLAGGYNEQFF. Written as DNA, the CDR3 is TGCGCCAGCAGCCCAACCCACCTAGCGGGGGGATACAATGAGCAGTTCTTC.